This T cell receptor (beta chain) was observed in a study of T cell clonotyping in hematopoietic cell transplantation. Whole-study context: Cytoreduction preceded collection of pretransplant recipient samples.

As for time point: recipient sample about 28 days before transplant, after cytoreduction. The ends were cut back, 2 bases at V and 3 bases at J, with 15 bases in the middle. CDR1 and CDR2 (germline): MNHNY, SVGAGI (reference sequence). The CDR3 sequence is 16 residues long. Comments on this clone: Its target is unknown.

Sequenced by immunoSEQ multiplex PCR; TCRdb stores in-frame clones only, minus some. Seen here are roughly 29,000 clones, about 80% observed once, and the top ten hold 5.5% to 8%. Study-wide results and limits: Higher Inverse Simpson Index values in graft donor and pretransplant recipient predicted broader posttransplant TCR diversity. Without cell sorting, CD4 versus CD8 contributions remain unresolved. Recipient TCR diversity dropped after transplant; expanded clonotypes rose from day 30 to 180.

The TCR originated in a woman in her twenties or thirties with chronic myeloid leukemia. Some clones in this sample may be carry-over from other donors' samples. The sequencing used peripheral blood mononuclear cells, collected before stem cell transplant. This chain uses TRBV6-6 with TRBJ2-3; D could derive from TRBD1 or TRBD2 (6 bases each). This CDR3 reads CASSYALARGTDTQYF. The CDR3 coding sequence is TGTGCCAGCAGTTACGCTCTAGCGAGGGGGACAGATACGCAGTATTTT.